This T cell receptor beta chain is from a study of TIL therapy for anti-PD-1-resistant metastatic lung cancer. Study-level information: Median patient age was about 56, ranging roughly 38-75 years.

Described time point: pre-treatment sample, taken before nivolumab and TIL therapy. Stage 4 NSCLC adults joined between 2017 and January 2020. CDR3 length: 11 amino acids. V lost 6 bases to trimming and J lost 8 bases, with 8 bases between them. Germline assignment: CDR1 MNHNY and CDR2 SVGAGI (reference sequence). A word on this clone: Its antigen is currently unknown.

The libraries were made with immunoSEQ v3. The method was immunoSEQ multiplex PCR; TCRdb's version includes in-frame clones alone and lacks a portion of them. The top ten clones hold around 5% of a sample with under 60,000 clones, approximately 86% of them seen once. General study results and limits: TIL clonotype persistence in blood showed no apparent association with response.

This sequence was found in a person aged 25 to 80 with non-small cell lung cancer. The chain combines TRBV6-6 with TRBJ2-1; D is undetermined. The sample was blood, taken at baseline. CDR3 amino acids: CASSHIHEQFF. In nucleotides, the CDR3 is TGTGCCAGCAGCCATATTCATGAGCAGTTCTTC.